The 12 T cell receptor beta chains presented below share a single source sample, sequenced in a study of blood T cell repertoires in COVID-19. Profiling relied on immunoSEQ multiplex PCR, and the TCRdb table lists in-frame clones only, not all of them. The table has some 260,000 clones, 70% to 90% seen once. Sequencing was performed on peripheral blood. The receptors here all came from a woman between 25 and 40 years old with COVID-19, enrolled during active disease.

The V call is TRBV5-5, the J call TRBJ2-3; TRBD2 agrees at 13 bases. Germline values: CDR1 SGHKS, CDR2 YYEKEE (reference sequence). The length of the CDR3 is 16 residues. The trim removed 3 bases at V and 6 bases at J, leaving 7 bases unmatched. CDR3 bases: TGTGCCAGCAGCTCGACTAGCGGGGGGTCTTGGGATACGCAGTATTTT. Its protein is CASSSTSGGSWDTQYF.

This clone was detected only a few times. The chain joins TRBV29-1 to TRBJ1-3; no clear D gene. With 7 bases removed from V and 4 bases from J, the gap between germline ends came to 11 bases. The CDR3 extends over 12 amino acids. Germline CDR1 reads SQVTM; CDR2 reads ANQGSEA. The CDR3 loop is CSGGSPGNTIYF. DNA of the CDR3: TGCAGCGGGGGTTCTCCGGGAAACACCATATATTTT.

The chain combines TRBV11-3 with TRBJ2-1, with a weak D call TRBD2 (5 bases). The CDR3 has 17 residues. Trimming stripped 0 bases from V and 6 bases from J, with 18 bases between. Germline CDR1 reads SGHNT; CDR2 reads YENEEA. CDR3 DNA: TGTGCCAGCAGCTTAGATCGAGGAACGGGAAGGGTCAATGAGCAGTTCTTC. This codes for CASSLDRGTGRVNEQFF. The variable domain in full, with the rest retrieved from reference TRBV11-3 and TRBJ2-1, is EAGVVQSPRYKIIEKKQPVAFWCNPISGHNTLYWYLQNLGQGPELLIRYENEEAVDDSQLPKDRFSAERLKGVDSTLKIQPAELGDSAVYLCASSLDRGTGRVNEQFFGPGTRLTVL.

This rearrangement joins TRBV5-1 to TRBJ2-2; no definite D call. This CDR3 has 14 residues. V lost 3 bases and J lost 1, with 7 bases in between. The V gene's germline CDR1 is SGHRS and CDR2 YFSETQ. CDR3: CASSYDWNTGELFF. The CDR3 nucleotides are TGCGCCAGCAGCTACGACTGGAACACCGGGGAGCTGTTTTTT.

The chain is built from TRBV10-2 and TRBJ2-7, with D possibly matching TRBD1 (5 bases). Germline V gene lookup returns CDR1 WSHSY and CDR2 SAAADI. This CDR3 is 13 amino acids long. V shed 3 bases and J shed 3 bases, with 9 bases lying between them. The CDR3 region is CASSEGDSYEQYF. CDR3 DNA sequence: TGCGCCAGCAGTGAAGGCGACAGCTACGAGCAGTACTTC.

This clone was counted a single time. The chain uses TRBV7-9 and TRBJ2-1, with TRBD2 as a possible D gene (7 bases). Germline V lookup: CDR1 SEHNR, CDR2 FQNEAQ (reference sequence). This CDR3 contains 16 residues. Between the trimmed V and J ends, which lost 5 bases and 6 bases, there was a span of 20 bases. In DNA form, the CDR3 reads TGTGCCAGCAGCCCGCGGGGGCGGGGGACCCTCAATGAGCAGTTCTTC. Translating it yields CASSPRGRGTLNEQFF.

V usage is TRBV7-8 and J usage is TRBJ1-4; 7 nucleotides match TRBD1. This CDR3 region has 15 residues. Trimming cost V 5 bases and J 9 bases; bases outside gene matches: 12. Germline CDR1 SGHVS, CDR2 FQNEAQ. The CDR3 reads CASSPTSGTVKKLFF. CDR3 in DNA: TGTGCCAGCAGCCCAACTTCGGGGACAGTCAAAAAACTGTTTTTT.

The CDR3 sequence is CASSRDINYGYTF. The CDR3 bases are TGTGCCAGCAGCCGGGACATCAACTATGGCTACACCTTC. This sequence joins TRBV7-8 and TRBJ1-2, with a weak D call TRBD1 (6 bases). The germline CDR1 and CDR2 sequences are SGHVS and FQNEAQ. Trimming shortened V by 5 bases and J by 2 bases, and 9 bases separated the two germline ends. This CDR3 region has 13 residues.

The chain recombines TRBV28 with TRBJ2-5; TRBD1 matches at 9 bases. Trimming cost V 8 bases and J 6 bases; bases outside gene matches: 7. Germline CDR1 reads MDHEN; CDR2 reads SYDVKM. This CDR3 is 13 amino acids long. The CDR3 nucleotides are TGTGCCAGCCAGGGACAGGGAGGGAAGACCCAGTACTTC. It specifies CASQGQGGKTQYF.

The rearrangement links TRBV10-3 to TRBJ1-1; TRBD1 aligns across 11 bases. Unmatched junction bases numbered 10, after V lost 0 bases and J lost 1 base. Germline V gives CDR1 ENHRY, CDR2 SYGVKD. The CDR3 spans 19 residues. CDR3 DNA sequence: TGTGCCATCAGTGAGTCGGGGCCGGGACAGGGGGGCAGGAACACTGAAGCTTTCTTT. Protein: CAISESGPGQGGRNTEAFF.

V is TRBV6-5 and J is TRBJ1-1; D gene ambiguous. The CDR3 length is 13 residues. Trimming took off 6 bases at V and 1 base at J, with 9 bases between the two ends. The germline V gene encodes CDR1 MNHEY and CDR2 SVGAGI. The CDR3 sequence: CASRLRQNTEAFF. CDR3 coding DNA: TGTGCCAGCAGGCTCCGACAGAACACTGAAGCTTTCTTT.

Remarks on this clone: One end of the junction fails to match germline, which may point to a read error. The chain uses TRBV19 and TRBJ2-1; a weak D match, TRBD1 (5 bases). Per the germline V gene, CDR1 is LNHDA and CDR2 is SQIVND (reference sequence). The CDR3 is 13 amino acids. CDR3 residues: CASMGQGLHEQFF. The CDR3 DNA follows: TGTGCGAGTATGGGTCAGGGCTTGCACGAGCAGTTCTTC. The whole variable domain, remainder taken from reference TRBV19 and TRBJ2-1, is DGGITQSPKYLFRKEGQNVTLSCEQNLNHDAMYWYRQDPGQGLRLIYYSQIVNDFQKGDIAEGYSVSREKKESFPLTVTSAQKNPTAFYLCASMGQGLHEQFFGPGTRLTVL.